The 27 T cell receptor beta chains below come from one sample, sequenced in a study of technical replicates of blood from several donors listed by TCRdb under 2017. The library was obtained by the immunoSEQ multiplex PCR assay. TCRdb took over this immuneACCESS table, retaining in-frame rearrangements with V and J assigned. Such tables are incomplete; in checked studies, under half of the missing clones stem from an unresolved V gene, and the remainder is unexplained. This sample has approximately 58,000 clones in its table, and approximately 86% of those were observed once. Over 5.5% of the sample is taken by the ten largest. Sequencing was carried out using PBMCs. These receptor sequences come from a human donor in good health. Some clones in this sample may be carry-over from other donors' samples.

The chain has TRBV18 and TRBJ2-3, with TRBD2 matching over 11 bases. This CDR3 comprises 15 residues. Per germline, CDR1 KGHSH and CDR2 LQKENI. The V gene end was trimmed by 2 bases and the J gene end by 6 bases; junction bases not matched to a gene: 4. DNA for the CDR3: TGTGCCAGCTCACCAGCACTAGCGGGAGAGGATACGCAGTATTTT. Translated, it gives CASSPALAGEDTQYF.

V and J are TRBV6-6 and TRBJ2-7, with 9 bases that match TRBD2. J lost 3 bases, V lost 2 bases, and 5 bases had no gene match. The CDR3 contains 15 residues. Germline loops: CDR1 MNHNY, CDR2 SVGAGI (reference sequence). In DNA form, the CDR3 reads TGTGCCAGCAGTTACGAGCGGGGGGCGAACTACGAGCAGTACTTC. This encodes CASSYERGANYEQYF.

CDR3 in amino acids: CASSRLLDGSEQYF. As DNA, the CDR3 is TGCGCCAGCAGCCGGCTTCTAGATGGCAGCGAGCAGTACTTC. The genes are TRBV4-3 and TRBJ2-7; no firm D call. Trimming pared 4 bases from V and 6 bases from J, leaving 16 bases between. The germline gives CDR1 LGHNA, CDR2 YSLEER. The CDR3 is made up of 14 amino acids.

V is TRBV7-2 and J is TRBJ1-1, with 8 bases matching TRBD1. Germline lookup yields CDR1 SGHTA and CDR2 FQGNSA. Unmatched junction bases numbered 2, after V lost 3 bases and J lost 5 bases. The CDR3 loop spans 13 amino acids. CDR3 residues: CASSFDRGTEAFF. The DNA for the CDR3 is TGTGCCAGCAGCTTCGACAGGGGTACTGAAGCTTTCTTT.

The CDR3 region is CASSLDGGLEAFF. CDR3 DNA sequence: TGTGCCAGCAGCTTAGATGGCGGATTAGAAGCTTTCTTT. The chain joins TRBV7-9 to TRBJ1-1, with D unclear. Germline V gene lookup returns CDR1 SEHNR and CDR2 FQNEAQ (reference sequence). This CDR3 has 13 amino acids. Trimming shortened V by 1 base and J by 8 bases, and 11 bases separated the two germline ends.

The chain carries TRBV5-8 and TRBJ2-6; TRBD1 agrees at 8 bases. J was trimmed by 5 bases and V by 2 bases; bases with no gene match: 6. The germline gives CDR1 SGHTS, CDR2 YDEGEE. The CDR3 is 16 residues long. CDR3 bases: TGTGCCAGCAGCTTAATCACAGGGGGATGGGCCAACGTCCTGACTTTC. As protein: CASSLITGGWANVLTF. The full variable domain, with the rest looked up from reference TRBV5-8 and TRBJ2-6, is EAGVTQSPTHLIKTRGQQATLRCSPISGHTSVYWYQQALGLGLQFLLWYDEGEERNRGNFPPRFSGRQFPNYSSELNVNALELEDSALYLCASSLITGGWANVLTFGAGSRLTVL.

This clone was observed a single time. CDR3 sequence reads: CASSQEASRREETQYF. DNA for the CDR3: TGTGCCAGCAGCCAAGAAGCATCCCGGAGGGAAGAGACCCAGTACTTC. The rearrangement uses TRBV4-2 and TRBJ2-5, with D tentatively TRBD2 (6 bases). Germline V gives CDR1 LGHNA, CDR2 YNFKEQ. V was clipped by 0 bases and J by 3 bases, with 14 bases between them. The CDR3 is 16 residues long.

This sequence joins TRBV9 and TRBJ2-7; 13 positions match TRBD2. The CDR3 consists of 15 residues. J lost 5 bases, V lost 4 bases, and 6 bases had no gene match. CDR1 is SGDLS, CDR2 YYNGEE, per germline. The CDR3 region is CASSIGLAGEHEQYF. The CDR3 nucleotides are TGTGCCAGCAGCATTGGACTAGCGGGAGAACACGAGCAGTACTTC.

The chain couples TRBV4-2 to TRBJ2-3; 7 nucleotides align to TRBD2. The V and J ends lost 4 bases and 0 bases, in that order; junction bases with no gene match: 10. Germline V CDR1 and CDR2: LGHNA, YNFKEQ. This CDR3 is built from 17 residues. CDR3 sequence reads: CASSLLRSGTSTDTQYF. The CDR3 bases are TGTGCCAGCAGCCTCCTCAGAAGCGGGACCAGCACAGATACGCAGTATTTT.

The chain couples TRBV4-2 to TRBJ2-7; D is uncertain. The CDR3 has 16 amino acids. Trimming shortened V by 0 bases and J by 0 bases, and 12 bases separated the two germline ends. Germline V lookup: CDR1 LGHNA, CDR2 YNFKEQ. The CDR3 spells CASSQDLQRSSYEQYF. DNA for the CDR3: TGTGCCAGCAGCCAAGATCTCCAAAGGAGCTCCTACGAGCAGTACTTC.

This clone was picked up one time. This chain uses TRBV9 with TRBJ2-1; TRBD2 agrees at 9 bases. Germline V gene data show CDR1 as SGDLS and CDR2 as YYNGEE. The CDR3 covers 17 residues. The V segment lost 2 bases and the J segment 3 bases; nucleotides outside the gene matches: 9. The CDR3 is CASSVATSGTIYNEQFF. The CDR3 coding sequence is TGTGCCAGCAGCGTGGCGACTAGCGGTACGATCTACAATGAGCAGTTCTTC.

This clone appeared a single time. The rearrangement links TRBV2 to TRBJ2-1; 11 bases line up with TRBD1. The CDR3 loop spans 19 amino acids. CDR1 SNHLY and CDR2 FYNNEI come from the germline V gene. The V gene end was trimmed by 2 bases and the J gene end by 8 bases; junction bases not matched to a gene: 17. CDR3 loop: CASSEPVLTGTGGIYEQFF. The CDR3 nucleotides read TGTGCCAGCAGTGAACCGGTTCTCACCGGGACAGGGGGTATATATGAGCAGTTCTTC.

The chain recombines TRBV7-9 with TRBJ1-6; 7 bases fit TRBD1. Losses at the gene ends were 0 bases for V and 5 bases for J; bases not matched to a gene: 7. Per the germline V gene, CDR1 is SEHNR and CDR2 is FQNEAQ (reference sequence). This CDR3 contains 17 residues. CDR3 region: CASSLAGGTANNSPLHF. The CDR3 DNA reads TGTGCCAGCAGCTTAGCAGGCGGGACAGCTAATAATTCACCCCTCCACTTT. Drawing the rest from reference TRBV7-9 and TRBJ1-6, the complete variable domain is DTGVSQNPRHKITKRGQNVTFRCDPISEHNRLYWYRQTLGQGPEFLTYFQNEAQLEKSRLLSDRFSAERPKGSFSTLEIQRTEQGDSAMYLCASSLAGGTANNSPLHFGNGTRLTVT.

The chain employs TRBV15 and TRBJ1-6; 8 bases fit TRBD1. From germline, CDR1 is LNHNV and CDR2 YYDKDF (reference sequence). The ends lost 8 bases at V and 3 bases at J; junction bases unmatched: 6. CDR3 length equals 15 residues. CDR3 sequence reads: CATAPDRGYNSPLHF. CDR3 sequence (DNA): TGTGCCACCGCCCCTGACAGGGGCTATAATTCACCCCTCCACTTT.

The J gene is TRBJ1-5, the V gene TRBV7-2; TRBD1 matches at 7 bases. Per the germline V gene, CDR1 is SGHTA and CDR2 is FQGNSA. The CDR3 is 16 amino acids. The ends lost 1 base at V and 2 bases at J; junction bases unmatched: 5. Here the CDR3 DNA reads TGTGCCAGCAGCTTAGTAGGGGGCAAGGGCAATCAGCCCCAGCATTTT. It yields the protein CASSLVGGKGNQPQHF.

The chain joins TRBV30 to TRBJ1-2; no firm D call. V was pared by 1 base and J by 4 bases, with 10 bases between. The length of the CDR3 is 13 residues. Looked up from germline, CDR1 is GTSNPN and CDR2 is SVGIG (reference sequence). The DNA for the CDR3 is TGTGCCTGGAGTGACTACGAGGTCTATGGCTACACCTTC. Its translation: CAWSDYEVYGYTF.

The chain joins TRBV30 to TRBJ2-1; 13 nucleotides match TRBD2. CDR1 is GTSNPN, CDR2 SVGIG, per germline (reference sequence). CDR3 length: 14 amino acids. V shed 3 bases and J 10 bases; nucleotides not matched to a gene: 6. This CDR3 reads CAWRWTSGSREQFF. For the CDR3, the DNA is TGTGCCTGGAGATGGACTAGCGGGAGTAGAGAGCAGTTCTTC.

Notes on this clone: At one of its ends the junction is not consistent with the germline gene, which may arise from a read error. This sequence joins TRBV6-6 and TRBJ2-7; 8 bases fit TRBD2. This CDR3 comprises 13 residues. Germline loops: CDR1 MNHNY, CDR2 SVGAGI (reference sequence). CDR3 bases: TGTGCCAGCAGTTACTCGAAAGAGCGGGAGCCGTACTTC. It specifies CASSYSKEREPYF.

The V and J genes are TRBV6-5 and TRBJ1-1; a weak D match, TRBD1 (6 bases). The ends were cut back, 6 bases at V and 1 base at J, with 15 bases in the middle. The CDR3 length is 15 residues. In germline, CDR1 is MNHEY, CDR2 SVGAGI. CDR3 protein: CASRGQTRGNTEAFF. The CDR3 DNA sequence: TGTGCCAGCAGGGGACAAACGCGCGGGAACACTGAAGCTTTCTTT.

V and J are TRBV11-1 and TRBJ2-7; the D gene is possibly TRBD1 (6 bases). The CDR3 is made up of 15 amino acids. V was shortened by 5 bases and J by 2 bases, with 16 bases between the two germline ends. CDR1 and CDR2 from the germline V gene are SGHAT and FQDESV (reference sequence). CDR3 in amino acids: CASSLGASWAYEQYF. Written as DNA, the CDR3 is TGTGCCAGCAGCCTGGGGGCTAGCTGGGCCTACGAGCAGTACTTC.

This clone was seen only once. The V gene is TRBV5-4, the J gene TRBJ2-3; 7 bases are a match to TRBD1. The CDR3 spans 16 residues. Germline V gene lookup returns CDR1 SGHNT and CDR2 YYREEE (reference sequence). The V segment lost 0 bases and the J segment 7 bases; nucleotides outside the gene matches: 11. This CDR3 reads CASSLGTGTLIYTQYF. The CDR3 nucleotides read TGTGCCAGCAGCTTGGGGACAGGCACCCTGATTTATACGCAGTATTTT.

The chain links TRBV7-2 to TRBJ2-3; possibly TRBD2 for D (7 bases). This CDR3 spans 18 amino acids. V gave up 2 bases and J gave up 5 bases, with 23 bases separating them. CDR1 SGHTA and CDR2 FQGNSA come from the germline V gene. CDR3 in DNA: TGTGCCAGCAGCTTAAGGGGAGGGGGGAGGCTCAATGAAGATACGCAGTATTTT. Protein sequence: CASSLRGGGRLNEDTQYF.

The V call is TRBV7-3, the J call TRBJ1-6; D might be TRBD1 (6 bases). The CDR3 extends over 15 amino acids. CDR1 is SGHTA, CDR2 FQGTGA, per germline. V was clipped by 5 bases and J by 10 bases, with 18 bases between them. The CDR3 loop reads CASSLREGGRSPLHF. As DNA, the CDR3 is TGTGCCAGCAGCCTTCGGGAGGGGGGAAGATCACCCCTCCACTTT.

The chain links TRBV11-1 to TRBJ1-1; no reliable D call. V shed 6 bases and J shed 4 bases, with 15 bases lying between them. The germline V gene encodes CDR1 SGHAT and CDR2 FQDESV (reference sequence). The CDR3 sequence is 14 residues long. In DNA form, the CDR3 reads TGTGCCAGCAGTTGGACCATCCGGGGCACTGAAGCTTTCTTT. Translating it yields CASSWTIRGTEAFF.

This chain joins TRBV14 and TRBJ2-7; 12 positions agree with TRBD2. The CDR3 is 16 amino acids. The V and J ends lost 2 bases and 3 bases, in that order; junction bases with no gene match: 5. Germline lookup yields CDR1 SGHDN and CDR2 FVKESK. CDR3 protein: CASSQHPGLAGYEQYF. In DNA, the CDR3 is TGTGCCAGCAGCCAACATCCGGGACTAGCGGGCTACGAGCAGTACTTC.

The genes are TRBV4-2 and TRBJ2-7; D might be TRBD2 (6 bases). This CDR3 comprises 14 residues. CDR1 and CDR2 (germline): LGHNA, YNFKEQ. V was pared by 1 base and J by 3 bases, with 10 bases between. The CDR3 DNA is TGTGCCAGCAGCCAAGGACTAGGGGTCTACGAGCAGTACTTC. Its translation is CASSQGLGVYEQYF.

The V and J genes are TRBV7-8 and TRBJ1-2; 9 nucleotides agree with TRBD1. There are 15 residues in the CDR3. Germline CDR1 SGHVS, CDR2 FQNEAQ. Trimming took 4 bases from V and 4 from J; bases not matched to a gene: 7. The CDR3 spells CASSYTGGDGYGYTF. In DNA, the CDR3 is TGTGCCAGCAGCTATACAGGGGGCGACGGCTATGGCTACACCTTC.